This T cell receptor (beta chain) stems from a study of blood T cell repertoires in COVID-19. Across the whole study: Samples representing acute and convalescent COVID-19 were sourced from the United States, Italy and Spain. PBMCs, B-cell-depleted T cells, or T cells provided the cDNA or gDNA that made up the material.

Original methodology: Using reference gene primer amplification, nucleated cell counts were estimated. TCRdb keeps only in-frame clones here, not all; method: immunoSEQ multiplex PCR. For V, J and clone size, that table is used; D and trimming come from the DNA. The sample shows around 280,000 clones, 90% of them seen only once. The CDR3 spans 14 residues. The J segment lost 0 bases and the V segment lost 8 bases, leaving 3 bases of the junction unmatched. The germline gives CDR1 SNHLY, CDR2 FYNNEI. Self-reported history from a screening survey and questionnaire set each donor's cohort. The sample consisted of PBMCs or T cells enriched from blood (not recorded which). The V and J genes are TRBV2 and TRBJ1-1; TRBD1 agrees at 10 bases. This TCR came from a woman aged 18-35 years with acute COVID-19. The CDR3 sequence: CASRDRGLNTEAFF. DNA of the CDR3: TGTGCCAGCCGGGACAGGGGCCTGAACACTGAAGCTTTCTTT.